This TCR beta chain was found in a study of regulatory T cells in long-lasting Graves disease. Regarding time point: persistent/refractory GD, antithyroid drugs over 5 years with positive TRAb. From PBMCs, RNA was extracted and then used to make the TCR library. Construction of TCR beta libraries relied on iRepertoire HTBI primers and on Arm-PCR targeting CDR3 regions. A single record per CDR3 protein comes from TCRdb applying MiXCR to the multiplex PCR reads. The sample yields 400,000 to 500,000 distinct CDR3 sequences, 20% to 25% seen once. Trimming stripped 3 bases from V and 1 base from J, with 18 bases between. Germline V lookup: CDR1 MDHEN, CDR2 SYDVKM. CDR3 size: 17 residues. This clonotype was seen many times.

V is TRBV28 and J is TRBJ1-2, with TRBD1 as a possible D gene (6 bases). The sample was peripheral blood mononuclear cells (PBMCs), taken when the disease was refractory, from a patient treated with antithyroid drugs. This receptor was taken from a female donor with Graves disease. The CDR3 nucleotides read TGTGCCAGCAGTTTCCTCAGTATTATCAGGGGTAACTATGGCTACACCTTC. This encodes CASSFLSIIRGNYGYTF.